This is a list of T cell receptor beta chains from one sample in a study of beta chain features in type 1 diabetes. Data came from immunoSEQ multiplex PCR; TCRdb stores just in-frame clones and leaves some out. This repertoire shows some 290,000 clones, 20% to 25% found once; its top ten account for 0.012%. The sequenced material came from naive CD4+ T cells from blood. These receptors all come from a woman in her thirties with type 1 diabetes. CDR3s include the opening cysteine and the closing phenylalanine or tryptophan. The order of the fields is V gene, CDR3 protein.

v_gene: TRBV5-1
CDR3aa: CASSLTGGGNTGELFF

v_gene: TRBV5-1
CDR3aa: CASSLALLSGDYTEAFF

v_gene: TRBV27
CDR3aa: CASRRTGISEQYF

v_gene: TRBV7-2
CDR3aa: CASSPSTVTGELFF

v_gene: TRBV5-1
CDR3aa: CASSFGQGNTEAFF

v_gene: TRBV18
CDR3aa: CASSRTSGGYEQYF

v_gene: TRBV2
CDR3aa: CASSAVLEKLFF

v_gene: TRBV7-3
CDR3aa: CASSLALPQEPDTQYF

v_gene: TRBV11-2
CDR3aa: CASSWEAGVGEQFF

v_gene: TRBV19
CDR3aa: CASKGQNYGYTF

v_gene: TRBV28
CDR3aa: CASSASADNTDTQYF

v_gene: TRBV14
CDR3aa: CASSLNRADTQYF

v_gene: TRBV30
CDR3aa: CAWSLGVNTEAFF

v_gene: TRBV5-1
CDR3aa: CASSSARVDEQFF

v_gene: TRBV30
CDR3aa: CAWSVFPKNNEQFF

v_gene: TRBV30
CDR3aa: CAWSYQGVYEQYF

v_gene: TRBV5-1
CDR3aa: CASSQKDRVNTEAFF

v_gene: TRBV5-6
CDR3aa: CASSLGTSTDTQYF

v_gene: TRBV9
CDR3aa: CASSGGGIDEKLFF

v_gene: TRBV4-2
CDR3aa: CASSQVEHGVYLNF

v_gene: TRBV6-6
CDR3aa: CASSYSSGLDNNEQFF

v_gene: TRBV5-6
CDR3aa: CASSPRDREAYEQYF

v_gene: TRBV29-1
CDR3aa: CSVNRLAGDLETQYF

v_gene: TRBV18
CDR3aa: CASSLLTSGSGSYNEQFF

v_gene: TRBV5-1
CDR3aa: CASSVQGERGYTF

v_gene: TRBV29-1
CDR3aa: CSVVGTSTGGEGANVLTF

v_gene: TRBV27
CDR3aa: CASSPAGTSYGYTF

v_gene: TRBV28
CDR3aa: CASSLKGNEQFF

v_gene: TRBV9
CDR3aa: CASSPRSGRNGNTIYF

v_gene: TRBV2
CDR3aa: CASKQIGNEQFF

v_gene: TRBV28
CDR3aa: CASSYASSGANVLTF

v_gene: TRBV5-1
CDR3aa: CASSLGGTVPEAFF

v_gene: TRBV2
CDR3aa: CASNREVEETQYF

v_gene: TRBV7-3
CDR3aa: CASSPRPNTGELFF

v_gene: TRBV30
CDR3aa: CAWTLGLADTQYF

v_gene: TRBV13
CDR3aa: CASSPTWTSGSSGNEQFF

v_gene: TRBV29-1
CDR3aa: CSVAQGTNEQFF

v_gene: TRBV7-9
CDR3aa: CASSLYSGRLDNEQFF

v_gene: TRBV27
CDR3aa: CASIKVGGNEQFF

v_gene: TRBV29-1
CDR3aa: CSVAQGYRIDTQYF

v_gene: TRBV30
CDR3aa: CACFQGPTEAFF

v_gene: TRBV5-1
CDR3aa: CASSLVPGGDIQYF

v_gene: TRBV4-1
CDR3aa: CASSQDVGTGAGGELFF

v_gene: TRBV29-1
CDR3aa: CSGGLLLANEQFF

v_gene: TRBV6-1
CDR3aa: CASSAQGFVYEQYF

v_gene: TRBV11-1
CDR3aa: CASSFLGLGSYEQYF

v_gene: TRBV18
CDR3aa: CASSPRGSEAFF

v_gene: TRBV6-6
CDR3aa: CASGRNTEAFF

v_gene: TRBV28
CDR3aa: CASSPVRQPQHF

v_gene: TRBV7-9
CDR3aa: CASSHKGLAGGADNIQYF

v_gene: TRBV10-3
CDR3aa: CAISPRSQADTQYF

v_gene: TRBV19
CDR3aa: CASSISGYYEQYF